Each of the 28 T cell receptor beta chains below was sequenced from the same sample in a study of OX40 agonist ivuxolimab in advanced cancers. Repertoires were generated with immunoSEQ multiplex PCR, while TCRdb's copy carries only in-frame clones and drops some. The sample yields around 60,000 clones, about 85% seen once. Sequencing was performed on CD4+ or CD8+ T cells sorted from blood, taken in a trial of the OX40 agonist ivuxolimab. These receptors were taken from an adult with an advanced solid tumor such as melanoma, head and neck, liver or kidney cancer.

J is TRBJ2-7 and V is TRBV4-2; 10 bases map to TRBD1. The junction had 5 bases not matched to a gene; V was cut back by 0 bases and J by 3 bases. Germline V gene data show CDR1 as LGHNA and CDR2 as YNFKEQ. CDR3 length: 16 amino acids. CDR3 protein: CASSQDVTGGFYEQYF. CDR3 nucleotide sequence: TGTGCCAGCAGCCAAGACGTGACAGGGGGCTTCTACGAGCAGTACTTC.

The rearrangement uses TRBV29-1 and TRBJ2-7, with a possible D match to TRBD2 (5 bases). The CDR3 extends over 11 amino acids. V was pared by 4 bases and J by 6 bases, with 10 bases between. Germline CDR1 SQVTM, CDR2 ANQGSEA. In DNA form, the CDR3 reads TGCAGCGTTGGCGAGGGAACCGAGCAGTACTTC. It yields the protein CSVGEGTEQYF.

The chain has TRBV5-6 and TRBJ2-4, with 10 nucleotides matching TRBD2. V lost 0 bases to trimming and J lost 3 bases; unmatched junction nucleotides: 3. Per germline, CDR1 SGHDT and CDR2 YYEEEE. The CDR3 consists of 16 residues. For the CDR3, the DNA is TGTGCCAGCAGCTTGGGACTAGCGGGCGTCAAAAACATTCAGTACTTC. As protein: CASSLGLAGVKNIQYF.

This clone came up a few times. CDR3 sequence (DNA): TGTGCCAGCAGCCAAGCTGACAGGGAGAACACTGAAGCTTTCTTT. Amino acids: CASSQADRENTEAFF. This chain connects TRBV4-2 to TRBJ1-1, with TRBD1 matching 7 bases. This CDR3 spans 15 amino acids. The germline V gene has CDR1 LGHNA and CDR2 YNFKEQ. The J segment lost 1 base and the V segment lost 1 base, leaving 3 bases of the junction unmatched.

The rearrangement links TRBV5-1 to TRBJ1-1; no clear D gene. Trimming stripped 0 bases from V and 5 bases from J, with 11 bases between. The germline CDR1 and CDR2 sequences are SGHRS and YFSETQ. CDR3 length equals 14 residues. CDR3 DNA: TGCGCCAGCAGCTTGGGGGCGGTACAGACTGAAGCTTTCTTT. Translation gives CASSLGAVQTEAFF.

V gene TRBV28 combines with J gene TRBJ2-7; 8 positions agree with TRBD2. V shed 6 bases and J 5 bases; nucleotides not matched to a gene: 6. CDR3 size: 13 residues. CDR1 is MDHEN and CDR2 is SYDVKM in the germline V gene. In DNA, the CDR3 is TGTGCCAGCAGGACAGCGGGAGTCCACGAGCAGTACTTC. The encoded protein is CASRTAGVHEQYF.

This chain joins TRBV19 and TRBJ1-4; 11 nucleotides agree with TRBD1. Germline-derived CDR1 and CDR2 are LNHDA and SQIVND (reference sequence). This CDR3 contains 15 residues. The V segment lost 5 bases and the J segment 7 bases; nucleotides outside the gene matches: 6. The CDR3 reads CASSPRTGGFEKLFF. The CDR3 nucleotides read TGTGCCAGTAGTCCTCGGACAGGGGGCTTTGAAAAACTGTTTTTT.

The rearrangement links TRBV6-6 to TRBJ1-4, with TRBD1 as a possible D gene (5 bases). The V gene lost 2 bases and the J gene lost 5 bases, with 12 bases spanning the gap. The CDR3 extends over 15 amino acids. Germline values: CDR1 MNHNY, CDR2 SVGAGI (reference sequence). The CDR3 nucleotides read TGTGCCAGCAGTTACGGGTCAGGGCCCAATGAAAAACTGTTTTTT. Translating it yields CASSYGSGPNEKLFF.

The DNA of the CDR3 is TGTGCCAGCAGCCAATCTCAGGGCCTGAACACTGAAGCTTTCTTT. This translates into CASSQSQGLNTEAFF. The chain combines TRBV6-6 with TRBJ1-1; D perhaps matches TRBD1 (5 bases). V was shortened by 6 bases and J by 0 bases, with 14 bases between the two germline ends. The CDR3 has 15 residues. Germline-derived CDR1 and CDR2 are MNHNY and SVGAGI (reference sequence).

V is TRBV27 and J is TRBJ1-6; no clear D gene. With 3 bases removed from V and 2 bases from J, the gap between germline ends came to 2 bases. Germline CDR1 MNHEY, CDR2 SMNVEV (reference sequence). The length of the CDR3 is 13 residues. The CDR3 loop is CASSLTYNSPLHF. CDR3 coding DNA: TGTGCCAGCAGTTTGACCTATAATTCACCCCTCCACTTT.

This chain connects TRBV5-1 to TRBJ1-5; 8 bases align to TRBD1. Germline V gene data show CDR1 as SGHRS and CDR2 as YFSETQ. There are 15 residues in the CDR3. The ends lost 3 bases at V and 3 bases at J; junction bases unmatched: 5. The CDR3 region is CASSSGTGNNQPQHF. In DNA, the CDR3 is TGCGCCAGCAGCTCCGGGACAGGTAACAATCAGCCCCAGCATTTT.

The rearrangement uses TRBV10-3 and TRBJ1-6, with 7 nucleotides matching TRBD1. The CDR3 is 15 residues long. CDR1 ENHRY and CDR2 SYGVKD come from the germline V gene. With V trimmed by 0 bases and J by 7 bases, 3 bases remained unmatched. CDR3 sequence reads: CAISESGGGNSPLHF. Written as DNA, the CDR3 is TGTGCCATCAGTGAGTCGGGAGGGGGCAATTCACCCCTCCACTTT.

V gene TRBV7-6 combines with J gene TRBJ2-7; D unresolved. CDR3 size: 13 residues. The germline V gene has CDR1 SGHVS and CDR2 FNYEAQ. V was pared by 1 base and J by 2 bases, with 6 bases between. The DNA for the CDR3 is TGTGCCAGCAGCTTAGGGTTCGCCTACGAGCAGTACTTC. Its protein product is CASSLGFAYEQYF.

The chain has TRBV7-2 and TRBJ2-7; a possible D gene is TRBD2 (6 bases). CDR3 length equals 14 residues. The V end was cut by 3 bases, the J end by 2 bases, with 11 bases between. Germline CDR1 and CDR2: SGHTA and FQGNSA. CDR3 nucleotides: TGTGCCAGCAGCTTGATTAGCGGACCCTACGAGCAGTACTTC. The encoded protein is CASSLISGPYEQYF.

The chain recombines TRBV14 with TRBJ2-2; TRBD1 matches at 10 bases. This CDR3 region has 17 residues. Germline CDR1 SGHDN, CDR2 FVKESK. Losses at the gene ends were 4 bases for V and 5 bases for J; bases not matched to a gene: 10. Here the CDR3 DNA reads TGTGCCAGCAGCCGACTAGGGACAGGGGAGAGGACCGGGGAGCTGTTTTTT. It translates to CASSRLGTGERTGELFF.

The gene calls are TRBV21-1 and TRBJ1-2. TRBV21-1 is reported as a pseudogene. This CDR3 has 12 residues. CDR3 in amino acids: CASSKSAYGYTF. CDR3 DNA sequence: TGTGCCAGCAGCAAATCGGCCTATGGCTACACCTTC.

J is TRBJ1-2 and V is TRBV5-6; TRBD1 matches at 8 bases. Germline V gene sequence: CDR1 SGHDT, CDR2 YYEEEE. The CDR3 consists of 13 residues. V dropped 3 bases and J dropped 7; count of bases not matched to a gene: 5. CDR3: CASSSRQGFGYTF. The CDR3 DNA reads TGTGCCAGCAGCTCAAGACAGGGGTTTGGCTACACCTTC. Full variable domain (outside the CDR3, taken from reference TRBV5-6 and TRBJ1-2): DAGVTQSPTHLIKTRGQQVTLRCSPKSGHDTVSWYQQALGQGPQFIFQYYEEEERQRGNFPDRFSGHQFPNYSSELNVNALLLGDSALYLCASSSRQGFGYTFGSGTRLTVV.

J is TRBJ2-1 and V is TRBV5-5; 8 nucleotides match TRBD2. The CDR3 has 14 residues. Germline CDR1 SGHKS, CDR2 YYEKEE (reference sequence). Trimming removed 4 bases from V and 5 bases from J; junction bases left unmatched: 5. CDR3 DNA: TGTGCCAGCAGCCTTAGCGGGATTGACAATGAGCAGTTCTTC. The encoded protein is CASSLSGIDNEQFF. The whole variable domain, filled in from reference TRBV5-5 and TRBJ2-1, reads DAGVTQSPTHLIKTRGQQVTLRCSPISGHKSVSWYQQVLGQGPQFIFQYYEKEERGRGNFPDRFSARQFPNYSSELNVNALLLGDSALYLCASSLSGIDNEQFFGPGTRLTVL.

The gene calls are TRBV4-3 and TRBJ1-1; D is uncertain. This CDR3 has 14 residues. V was trimmed by 2 bases and J by 0 bases, leaving 7 bases between them. The germline V gene encodes CDR1 LGHNA and CDR2 YSLEER. CDR3 sequence reads: CASSQTRVNTEAFF. CDR3 DNA sequence: TGCGCCAGCAGCCAAACTCGGGTGAACACTGAAGCTTTCTTT.

The chain has TRBV5-1 and TRBJ1-1; perhaps TRBD1 as D (6 bases). This CDR3 spans 14 amino acids. The V end lost 1 base, the J end lost 0 bases, and 7 bases lay between the germline ends. CDR1 SGHRS and CDR2 YFSETQ come from the germline V gene. The CDR3 loop reads CASSLTGMNTEAFF. CDR3 DNA sequence: TGCGCCAGCAGCTTGACAGGGATGAACACTGAAGCTTTCTTT.

This chain links TRBV6-6 with TRBJ2-7, with a weak D call TRBD2 (6 bases). This CDR3 contains 13 residues. In germline, CDR1 is MNHNY, CDR2 SVGAGI (reference sequence). With 6 bases removed from V and 6 bases from J, the gap between germline ends came to 15 bases. CDR3 in DNA: TGTGCCAGCAGCCCCGGGGCGGAGGGCGAGCAGTACTTC. This codes for CASSPGAEGEQYF.

The rearrangement uses TRBV6-1 and TRBJ2-1; 11 bases line up with TRBD1. The germline CDR1 and CDR2 sequences are MNHNS and SASEGT. The length of the CDR3 is 16 residues. Losses at the gene ends were 0 bases for V and 7 bases for J; bases not matched to a gene: 5. The CDR3, as DNA: TGTGCCAGCAGTGAAGCCCTGGGACAGGGGGTAAATGAGCAGTTCTTC. Translated: CASSEALGQGVNEQFF.

This clone has just a few counts. The rearrangement joins TRBV25-1 to TRBJ1-6; 7 bases are a match to TRBD1. J gave up 7 bases and V 8 bases, and 8 bases lay outside the gene matches. In germline, CDR1 is MGHDK, CDR2 SYGVNS. The CDR3 extends over 14 amino acids. CDR3: CASRDSPWNSPLHF. DNA of the CDR3: TGTGCCAGCCGGGACAGCCCTTGGAATTCACCCCTCCACTTT. The full variable domain, with the rest looked up from reference TRBV25-1 and TRBJ1-6, is EADIYQTPRYLVIGTGKKITLECSQTMGHDKMYWYQQDPGMELHLIHYSYGVNSTEKGDLSSESTVSRIRTEHFPLTLESARPSHTSQYLCASRDSPWNSPLHFGNGTRLTVT.

The chain couples TRBV7-9 to TRBJ2-7; TRBD2 might be the D (5 bases). Germline CDR1 and CDR2: SEHNR and FQNEAQ (reference sequence). V was clipped by 5 bases and J by 0 bases, with 14 bases between them. There are 15 residues in the CDR3. CDR3 residues: CASSPLANPSYEQYF. DNA for the CDR3: TGTGCCAGCAGCCCATTAGCGAACCCCTCCTACGAGCAGTACTTC.

The chain uses TRBV7-3 and TRBJ2-7, with D possibly being TRBD1 (6 bases). Germline values: CDR1 SGHTA, CDR2 FQGTGA. V lost 3 bases and J 5 bases, leaving 8 bases between the germline ends. CDR3 length: 12 amino acids. CDR3 DNA: TGTGCCAGCAGCTTGGGGGCTGACGAGCAGTACTTC. It is translated as CASSLGADEQYF.

The CDR3 DNA reads TGCGCCAGCAGCTTGGGTCTGGAGCGGGGGGACCGTGAGACCCAGTACTTC. Protein product: CASSLGLERGDRETQYF. The V and J genes are TRBV5-1 and TRBJ2-5; 9 bases align to TRBD2. V lost 0 bases and J lost 5; bases outside the gene matches: 11. The germline CDR1 and CDR2 sequences are SGHRS and YFSETQ. The CDR3 length is 17 residues.

This chain joins TRBV30 and TRBJ1-2; D not certain. Germline CDR1 is GTSNPN and CDR2 is SVGIG (reference sequence). Trimming shortened V by 4 bases and J by 5 bases, and 14 bases separated the two germline ends. The CDR3 sequence is 13 residues long. Here the CDR3 DNA reads TGTGCCTGGACCCCCGGTATCGAGTATGGCTACACCTTC. This codes for CAWTPGIEYGYTF.

This chain joins TRBV7-6 and TRBJ1-1, with 8 bases that match TRBD1. Germline V gene sequence: CDR1 SGHVS, CDR2 FNYEAQ. The CDR3 runs 13 residues. Trimming at V came to 5 bases and at J to 4 bases, leaving 3 bases not matched to a gene. The CDR3 loop reads CASSRTGGTEAFF. The CDR3 DNA is TGTGCCAGCAGCCGAACAGGGGGCACTGAAGCTTTCTTT.